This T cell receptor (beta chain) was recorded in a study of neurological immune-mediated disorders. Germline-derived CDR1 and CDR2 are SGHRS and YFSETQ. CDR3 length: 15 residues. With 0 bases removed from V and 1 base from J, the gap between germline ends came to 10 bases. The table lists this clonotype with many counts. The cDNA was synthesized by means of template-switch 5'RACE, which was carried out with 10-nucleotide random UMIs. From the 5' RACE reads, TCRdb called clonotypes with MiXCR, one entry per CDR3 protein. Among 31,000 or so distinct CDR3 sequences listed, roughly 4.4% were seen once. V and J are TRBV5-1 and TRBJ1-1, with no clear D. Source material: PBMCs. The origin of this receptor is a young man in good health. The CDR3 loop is CASSLGQTSNTEAFF. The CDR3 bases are TGCGCCAGCAGCTTGGGGCAGACCTCGAACACTGAAGCTTTCTTT.